The 30 T cell receptor beta chains below were found in one sample sequenced in a study of regulatory T cells in long-lasting Graves disease. CDR3-region Arm-PCR and iRepertoire HTBI primers produced the TCR beta libraries. TCRdb analysed the multiplex PCR reads with MiXCR anew, one entry per CDR3 protein. The sample lists about 620,000 distinct CDR3 sequences, 15% to 20% occurring once. Time point specified: newly diagnosed GD, antithyroid drugs for less than 3 months. RNA isolated from PBMCs was used to make the TCR library. These sequences were also reported in another study, on T cells in Graves' hyperthyroidism and ophthalmopathy.

Source: peripheral blood mononuclear cells (PBMCs), taken at new diagnosis, from a patient treated with antithyroid drugs. The receptor set was obtained from a woman aged 25 to 39 with Graves disease.

This clonotype came up a few times. V usage is TRBV24-1 and J usage is TRBJ2-1; no reliable D call. V lost 9 bases, J lost 7 bases, and 15 bases lay in between. The CDR3 is made up of 13 amino acids. From germline, CDR1 is KGHDR and CDR2 SFDVKD. The CDR3 nucleotides are TGTGCCACCGGCGACCTGCTGGGGAATGAGCAGTTCTTC. This sequence encodes CATGDLLGNEQFF.

The rearrangement uses TRBV19 and TRBJ2-1, with TRBD2 identical over 14 bases. V lost 1 base to trimming and J lost 7 bases; unmatched junction nucleotides: 6. The germline gives CDR1 LNHDA, CDR2 SQIVND (reference sequence). This CDR3 is 17 amino acids long. The CDR3: CASSIALGTSGSNEQFF. The CDR3 DNA sequence: TGTGCCAGTAGTATAGCCTTAGGGACTAGCGGGAGTAATGAGCAGTTCTTC.

J is TRBJ2-1 and V is TRBV2; D might be TRBD1 or TRBD2, each matching 5 bases. The CDR3 extends over 15 amino acids. The V gene lost 8 bases and the J gene lost 4 bases, with 18 bases spanning the gap. CDR1 is SNHLY, CDR2 FYNNEI, per germline. The CDR3 sequence: CASPETDEGYNEQFF. The CDR3 coding sequence is TGTGCCAGCCCTGAGACCGATGAGGGGTACAATGAGCAGTTCTTC.

In its sample, this clonotype was seen many times. This CDR3 reads CASSYSFRADTEAFF. In DNA form, the CDR3 reads TGTGCCAGCAGTTACTCTTTTCGGGCGGACACTGAAGCTTTCTTT. The chain carries TRBV6-2 or TRBV6-3 and TRBJ1-1, with D unclear. The V end lost 0 bases, the J end lost 3 bases, and 11 bases lay between the germline ends. The CDR3 loop spans 15 amino acids. Germline V gene lookup returns CDR1 MNHEY and CDR2 SVGEGT.

This clonotype has a count of ten or more. The V call is TRBV7-3, the J call TRBJ2-1; no clear D. Germline loops: CDR1 SGHTA, CDR2 FQGTGA. Between the trimmed V and J ends, which lost 5 bases and 9 bases, there was a span of 5 bases. This CDR3 is 10 amino acids long. The CDR3 sequence is CASSKCEQFF. The CDR3 DNA reads as TGTGCCAGCAGCAAATGTGAGCAGTTCTTC.

In this sample, this clonotype turned up many times. V and J are TRBV28 and TRBJ1-2, with 9 nucleotides matching TRBD1. Germline V lookup: CDR1 MDHEN, CDR2 SYDVKM. V was clipped by 6 bases and J by 9 bases; unmatched bases: 14. The CDR3 contains 15 residues. CDR3 sequence (DNA): TGTGCCAGCAGCGGATTCCGGGACAGGGTGTTTCGCTACACCTTC. Amino acids: CASSGFRDRVFRYTF.

The chain uses TRBV20-1 and TRBJ2-1, with 7 bases lining up with TRBD2. Germline loops: CDR1 DFQATT, CDR2 SNEGSKA (reference sequence). The junction had 11 bases not matched to a gene; V was cut back by 2 bases and J by 4 bases. The CDR3 has 16 amino acids. DNA for the CDR3: TGCAGTGCTAGACGCCCGGGTCTAGCGGATTACAATGAGCAGTTCTTC. Encoded protein: CSARRPGLADYNEQFF.

This clonotype was picked up many times. This chain links TRBV15 with TRBJ2-5; tentatively, D is TRBD1 (7 bases). Germline CDR1 is LNHNV and CDR2 is YYDKDF (reference sequence). The CDR3 has 18 amino acids. With 1 base removed from V and 2 bases from J, the gap between germline ends came to 20 bases. The CDR3: CATSRVGGTLRGQETQYF. CDR3 sequence (DNA): TGTGCCACCAGCAGAGTAGGGGGGACCCTCAGGGGGCAAGAGACCCAGTACTTC.

J is TRBJ2-3 and V is TRBV10-3; TRBD2 agrees at 8 bases. This CDR3 has 19 amino acids. Per germline, CDR1 ENHRY and CDR2 SYGVKD. The ends lost 6 bases at V and 2 bases at J; junction bases unmatched: 19. CDR3 nucleotide sequence: TGTGCCATCAGAGCCTGTACGGGGGCCGGGAGGGGCCCCACAGATACGCAGTATTTT. Residues: CAIRACTGAGRGPTDTQYF.

The gene calls are TRBV30 and TRBJ2-3; 11 nucleotides line up with TRBD2. With 0 bases clipped from V and 3 bases from J, the junction kept 2 bases outside the gene matches. CDR1 and CDR2 (germline): GTSNPN, SVGIG (reference sequence). The CDR3 spans 15 residues. The CDR3 reads CAWSVLAGVTDTQYF. Here the CDR3 DNA reads TGTGCCTGGAGTGTACTAGCGGGGGTGACAGATACGCAGTATTTT.

The table lists this clonotype with many counts. The chain has TRBV6-2 or TRBV6-3 and TRBJ2-7; weak D call: TRBD2 (5 bases). The germline V and J ends were trimmed by 5 bases and 3 bases, with 20 bases remaining between them. The V gene's germline CDR1 is MNHEY and CDR2 SVGEGT. This CDR3 is 16 amino acids long. The DNA of the CDR3 is TGTGCCAGCAGTGCGCTAGGGTCCCAAGAGGGCTACGAGCAGTACTTC. As protein: CASSALGSQEGYEQYF.

In its sample, this clonotype was seen many times. The chain joins TRBV6-1 to TRBJ2-7, with 12 bases fitting TRBD2. The CDR3 covers 15 residues. CDR1 and CDR2 (germline): MNHNS, SASEGT. V shed 6 bases and J 4 bases; nucleotides not matched to a gene: 7. CDR3 in amino acids: CASSQLAGGLYEQYF. Here the CDR3 DNA reads TGTGCCAGCAGCCAGCTAGCGGGAGGGCTTTACGAGCAGTACTTC.

The CDR3 nucleotides are TGTGCCAGCAGCCACCCCCGAGGGGGATCGAGCTCCTACAATGAGCAGTTCTTC. It codes for CASSHPRGGSSSYNEQFF. The chain combines TRBV7-3 with TRBJ2-1, with D possibly matching TRBD1 (6 bases). V gave up 5 bases and J gave up 0 bases, with 20 bases separating them. Germline-derived CDR1 and CDR2 are SGHTA and FQGTGA. The CDR3 spans 18 residues.

Remarks on this clonotype: The junction departs from the called germline gene at one end, perhaps through a read error. The chain recombines TRBV7-7 with TRBJ2-5; no clear D. Germline CDR1 and CDR2: SSHAT and FNYEAQ (reference sequence). CDR3 size: 14 residues. CDR3 amino acids: CASSLTDGKETQYF. The CDR3 nucleotides are TGTGCTAGCAGCTTAACGGACGGAAAAGAGACCCAGTACTTC.

This clonotype was detected many times. The chain combines TRBV6-2 or TRBV6-3 with TRBJ1-2; D is uncertain. The germline gives CDR1 MNHEY, CDR2 SVGEGT. With 0 bases removed from V and 4 bases from J, the gap between germline ends came to 18 bases. The CDR3 consists of 17 residues. CDR3 protein: CASSYSPGEPLRYGYTF. CDR3 sequence (DNA): TGTGCCAGCAGTTACTCTCCGGGAGAACCCCTCCGCTATGGCTACACCTTC.

This clonotype was observed at least ten times. The V gene is TRBV7-2, the J gene TRBJ2-1; 7 bases agree with TRBD1. J was trimmed by 4 bases and V by 1 base; bases with no gene match: 4. The CDR3 contains 15 residues. CDR1 is SGHTA, CDR2 FQGNSA, per germline. CDR3 sequence (DNA): TGTGCCAGCAGCTTAGACAGGGGTAATTACAATGAGCAGTTCTTC. Its translation is CASSLDRGNYNEQFF.

The sample holds one count of this clonotype. This sequence may be a read error, since a much larger clone differs from it by one base. This chain connects TRBV19 to TRBJ1-2; possibly TRBD1 for D (6 bases). Germline CDR1 LNHDA, CDR2 SQIVND (reference sequence). CDR3 length equals 15 residues. CDR3 sequence reads: CASTQVGGREDGHTF. As DNA, the CDR3 is TGTGCCAGTACCCAAGTCGGGGGGCGCGAGGATGGCCACACCTTC.

This clonotype was observed a few times. This sequence joins TRBV2 and TRBJ1-1, with no clear D. Germline-derived CDR1 and CDR2 are SNHLY and FYNNEI. Trimming left V 4 bases short and J 0 bases short, with 6 bases between. This CDR3 region has 13 residues. As DNA, the CDR3 is TGTGCCAGCAGTGCAGTAATGAACACTGAAGCTTTCTTT. This codes for CASSAVMNTEAFF.

The gene calls are TRBV12-3 or TRBV12-4 and TRBJ2-5; perhaps D is TRBD1 or TRBD2 (5 bases each). The DNA end is a closer match to TRBJ2-1, so the J assignment may be wrong. The CDR3 extends over 14 amino acids. The CDR3 DNA reads as TGTGCCAGCAGATTCCTGGGGGTACATCGGGAGCAGTTCTTC. Translating gives CASRFLGVHREQFF.

This clonotype occurred many times. V usage is TRBV7-9 and J usage is TRBJ1-3; 7 bases align to TRBD1. CDR1 and CDR2 (germline): SEHNR, FQNEAQ (reference sequence). V dropped 7 bases and J dropped 2; count of bases not matched to a gene: 8. CDR3 length: 15 residues. The CDR3 loop is CASTSRDSPGNTIYF. The CDR3 DNA sequence: TGTGCCAGCACATCCCGGGACAGCCCTGGAAACACCATATATTTT.

The genes are TRBV14 and TRBJ1-1, with D hard to call. The CDR3 length is 14 residues. Per germline, CDR1 SGHDN and CDR2 FVKESK. V lost 0 bases to trimming and J lost 3 bases, with 8 bases between them. The CDR3 nucleotides are TGTGCCAGCAGCCAAGATTGGAGTTACACTGAAGCTTTCTTT. This encodes CASSQDWSYTEAFF.

This clonotype was counted a single time. A read error may be the cause here, since a much bigger clone is one base away. The gene calls are TRBV30 and TRBJ1-1; D is possibly TRBD1 (6 bases). Germline CDR1 is GTSNPN and CDR2 is SVGIG (reference sequence). There are 13 residues in the CDR3. The CDR3 reads CDWTRQANTEAFF. The CDR3 DNA follows: TGTGACTGGACCCGACAGGCTAACACTGAAGCTTTCTTT.

V gene TRBV7-9 combines with J gene TRBJ1-6; no clear D. CDR1 and CDR2 from the germline V gene are SEHNR and FQNEAQ (reference sequence). V was trimmed by 5 bases and J by 8 bases, leaving 13 bases between them. This CDR3 spans 14 amino acids. Here the CDR3 reads CASSKDAEDSPLHF. The CDR3 bases are TGTGCCAGCAGCAAGGACGCCGAGGATTCACCCCTCCACTTT.

This sequence joins TRBV3-1 and TRBJ2-1; TRBD2 agrees at 10 bases. This CDR3 contains 18 residues. In germline, CDR1 is LGHDT, CDR2 YNNKEL (reference sequence). V lost 0 bases and J lost 4; bases outside the gene matches: 9. CDR3 in DNA: TGTGCCAGCAGCCAAGAAGGAAGGAGCGGGAGGGGTTACAATGAGCAGTTCTTC. Protein product: CASSQEGRSGRGYNEQFF.

The rearrangement uses TRBV7-9 and TRBJ2-1; 8 bases are shared with TRBD2. V lost 2 bases and J lost 8; bases outside the gene matches: 14. Germline V gene sequence: CDR1 SEHNR, CDR2 FQNEAQ (reference sequence). The CDR3 totals 17 residues. CDR3 loop: CASSLRGGARDRDEQFF. CDR3 nucleotide sequence: TGTGCCAGCAGCTTACGGGGGGGGGCAAGAGATCGGGATGAGCAGTTCTTC.

In its sample, this clonotype was seen many times. J is TRBJ2-5 and V is TRBV27, with 8 nucleotides matching TRBD2. V lost 2 bases to trimming and J lost 1 base; unmatched junction nucleotides: 21. CDR1 is MNHEY and CDR2 is SMNVEV in the germline V gene (reference sequence). The CDR3 is 21 amino acids. The CDR3 bases are TGTGCCAGCAGTTTAGCCCCCCCCGGGGTAGCGGGAAGAAAAATCCAAGAGACCCAGTACTTC. It codes for CASSLAPPGVAGRKIQETQYF.

V gene TRBV18 combines with J gene TRBJ2-3; no definite D call. Trimming left V 5 bases short and J 0 bases short, with 12 bases between. The CDR3 has 15 residues. Germline CDR1 reads KGHSH; CDR2 reads LQKENI. CDR3 in DNA: TGTGCCAGCTCATTTTTCCGGGCGAGCACAGATACGCAGTATTTT. Translating it yields CASSFFRASTDTQYF.

In its sample, this clonotype was seen a few times. J is TRBJ2-2 and V is TRBV27; D ambiguous. CDR1 is MNHEY and CDR2 is SMNVEV in the germline V gene (reference sequence). The CDR3 length is 13 residues. V was pared by 8 bases and J by 2 bases, with 9 bases between. CDR3 residues: CASGDINTGELFF. CDR3 sequence (DNA): TGTGCCAGCGGTGACATCAACACCGGGGAGCTGTTTTTT.

The sample holds many counts of this clonotype. This rearrangement joins TRBV28 to TRBJ1-3; TRBD1 matches 8 bases. The germline V gene has CDR1 MDHEN and CDR2 SYDVKM. Unmatched junction bases numbered 12, after V lost 7 bases and J lost 1 base. This CDR3 contains 17 residues. The CDR3 loop reads CASIQRQGSFSGNTIYF. As DNA, the CDR3 is TGTGCCAGCATCCAAAGACAGGGGAGTTTTTCTGGAAACACCATATATTTT.

At least ten counts were recorded for this clonotype. CDR3 region: CASSEGWGGAMYEQFF. In DNA, the CDR3 is TGTGCCAGCAGTGAAGGATGGGGGGGGGCGATGTATGAGCAGTTCTTC. The chain links TRBV6-1 to TRBJ2-1, with a weak D call TRBD2 (7 bases). CDR1 is MNHNS and CDR2 is SASEGT in the germline V gene. This CDR3 has 16 residues. V lost 1 base to trimming and J lost 8 bases, with 18 bases between them.